This TCR beta chain comes out of a study of regulatory T cells in long-lasting Graves disease (dated by TCRdb to the early 2020s). With respect to the entire study: In the newly diagnosed Graves' disease group, patients had been taking antithyroid drugs for less than 3 months. The study was registered as a clinical trial and conducted in China. This study used TCR sequencing and RNA sequencing of peripheral blood to compare persistent Graves' disease patients against newly diagnosed Graves' disease patients. A total of around 35 samples underwent TCR sequencing: around 13 from persistent and roughly 20 from newly diagnosed Graves' disease patients. General conclusions and limits of the study: The authors acknowledged the small sample size as a limitation that may reduce accuracy. The study examined only peripheral blood because the primary lesion, thyroid tissue, could not be accessed. Persistent patients shared more public clonotypes among themselves (over 2,500) than newly diagnosed patients did (nearly 1,000). Lower TCR Shannon entropy and fewer highly expanded clones were observed in persistent Graves' disease patients than in newly diagnosed patients, which suggested clonal expansion. Sequencing and analysis were restricted to the TCR beta chain. Preferential use of TRBV28, TRBJ1-2 and TRBJ2-5 was observed in persistent disease, whereas TRBV20-1 and TRBJ2-1 were favored in newly diagnosed disease.

To prepare the library, multiplex PCR was applied. The sample was run on an Illumina HiSeq 4000. TCR beta libraries were built with iRepertoire HTBI primers and Arm-PCR amplification of CDR3 regions. Gel purification was performed on PCR products prior to sequencing. As for the original processing: A total of 60 to 80 TRBV and some 13 TRBJ segments were identified across samples and were used for gene usage analysis of CDR3 amino acid clonotypes. Filtered high-quality paired reads were merged into contigs using COPE and FqMerger. Contigs were aligned with BLAST to IMGT TRBV, TRBD and TRBJ reference genes, and CDR3 was defined per IMGT. Any clonotype with a frequency above 0.1% was classified as a highly expanded clone. Repertoire diversity was measured by Shannon entropy, and V-J evenness by the Gini coefficient. A clonotype was considered public if more than one individual shared it. TCRdb handled the public reads itself, with Q25 trimming in fastp and clone calling in MiXCR, and kept productive beta chains. Identical CDR3 proteins give one entry, which carries the most common genes and DNA. The V and J calls come from TCRdb's annotation, not from the publication. The sample yields 450,000 to 500,000 distinct CDR3 sequences; 15% to 20% were counted once. In total, the top ten clones hold 9% to 15% of the sample.

The junction shows trimming of 5 bases on V and 10 bases on J, plus 19 bases between the germline ends. The CDR3 runs 14 residues from the cysteine to the phenylalanine. Only the CDR3 DNA is retained, 42 bases long and in frame from the first base. CDR1 PRHDT and CDR2 FYEKMQ are derived from the germline V gene (reference sequence). This clonotype was seen at least ten times. The antigen this receptor binds is unknown. No much larger clone exists at a distance of one base, and base qualities are not known. The time point label, as the study defines it: newly diagnosed GD, antithyroid drugs for less than 3 months. For both TCR sequencing and RNA sequencing, RNA was extracted from PBMCs using TRIzol. Graves' disease was diagnosed according to American Thyroid Association guidelines. The patients came from an endocrinology department in Xi'an, China. Each patient gave 7 to 9.5 milliliters of peripheral blood, collected in an EDTA anticoagulant tube. PBMCs were isolated by Ficoll Paque Plus density gradient separation without further T cell sorting. RNA quality was checked with an Agilent 2100 Bioanalyzer and agarose gel, and concentration with a NanoDrop 2000.

The sample also formed part of further work on T cells in Graves' hyperthyroidism and ophthalmopathy. The other study reports the following: Graves' hyperthyroidism was defined as stable when no progression to ophthalmopathy occurred over 18 months of follow-up. Hyperthyroidism patients were newly diagnosed, had a disease duration of under 2 months, and were aged 18 to 65 years. Any patient with an uncontrolled infection, another autoimmune disease, pregnancy or lactation was excluded. Diagnoses were based on clinical symptoms, serum thyroxine and TRAb, thyroid ultrasound and orbital computed tomography. The first round of RT-PCR for the TCR CDR3 was performed with the HTBI primer set and the Qiagen OneStep RT-PCR kit. Most expanded thyroid clonotypes (frequency above 0.001) were also detected in blood, suggesting blood repertoires may reflect thyroid immune responses. A 13 V-J signature model separated ophthalmopathy from stable hyperthyroidism, with nearly 90% sensitivity and 81.08% specificity in cross-validation and 80%/75% in testing. During validation, the model predicted progression to ophthalmopathy a median of approximately six months ahead of onset, with more than 60% sensitivity and almost 75% specificity. To identify TCR V-J signatures that set the groups apart, the researchers used a discovery cohort of 95 to 100 patients, made up of under 45 with Graves' ophthalmopathy and 55 to 65 with stable Graves' hyperthyroidism. Prospective prediction of ophthalmopathy was tested in an independent validation cohort consisting of roughly 19 hyperthyroidism patients and approximately 16 patients who later progressed to ophthalmopathy. The approximately 100 discovery patients were randomly split 7:3 into training and test sets. In more than 5 Graves' hyperthyroidism patients, the study also compared T-cell repertoires from thyroid tissue with T-cell repertoires from blood. After sampling, hyperthyroidism patients received methimazole starting at 30 mg daily, and ophthalmopathy patients received high-dose intravenous methylprednisolone. The libraries were constructed in a second round of multiplex PCR and then size-selected and purified. Sequencing of the libraries was done on an Illumina HiSeq2000 using paired-end 100 bp reads. SOAPnuke was used to process the raw data, removing reads that contained adapters or uncalled bases, had a mean Phred below 15, or lacked an exact match to the constant primer or identifier. COPE v1.2.5 was used to merge high-quality paired reads, and clonotypes were defined as unique nucleotide sequences. Clonotypes were aligned to IMGT TRBV, TRBD and TRBJ reference segments using MiTCR v1.1. Analysis was restricted to V-J combinations with a frequency above 0.0001, which covered about 99% of repertoires. The TCS score was defined as the ratio of F50 (clonal expansion) to E x V (chaos), calculated using BLOSUM62-based TCRdist between CDR3 peptides within each V-J. Welch's t-statistics and random forest reduced roughly 500 V-J features to roughly 13, which were used in a naive Bayes classifier (R e1071). Sample size was not statistically predetermined, and investigators were not blinded to group allocation. According to the paper, TCR Vbeta CDR3 sequencing was carried out on approximately 140 peripheral blood samples, which came from fewer than 50 ophthalmopathy, roughly 75 hyperthyroidism and roughly 17 progressor patients.

This material consisted of peripheral blood mononuclear cells (PBMCs), taken at new diagnosis, from a patient treated with antithyroid drugs. The sequence is built from TRBV13 and TRBJ2-3; a tentative D match to TRBD2 spans 7 bases. The receptor's source is a man aged 35 to 55 with Graves disease. Donor details come from another sample of the same person, matched by shared clones. The DNA is as follows: TGTGCCAGCAGCCCCGAGGGGGGGATTCGGGCGCAGTATTTT. Its coded protein is CASSPEGGIRAQYF.